This T cell receptor (beta chain) appears in the sequencing data of a study of blood T cells in healthy people across ages. As for the study in general: Using template switching, researchers captured about one barcoded beta molecule for each two T cells. Study findings and constraints: Both higher diversity and more naive CD4+ cells marked long-lived donors when set against aged donors.

Sample-barcoded 5' priming and a J-beta primer mix drove a second PCR of about 6 to 11 cycles. One entry per CDR3 protein results from TCRdb running MiXCR on the 5' RACE reads. Among 800,000 or so distinct CDR3 sequences listed, 20% to 25% were seen once. Details on this clonotype: Its antigen is not identified.

This CDR3 is 15 amino acids long. The V end was cut by 3 bases, the J end by 5 bases, with 19 bases between. Germline V gene sequence: CDR1 DFQATT, CDR2 SNEGSKA (reference sequence). Donors were systemically healthy Caucasian individuals from Russia aged 6 to 90 years. Total RNA, at least 5 micrograms per sample, was extracted from PBMCs. These data also featured in a second study, about T cells of mothers and their children.

This TCR was sampled from a boy aged 10-17 years in good health. The J gene is TRBJ2-5, the V gene TRBV20-1, with D possibly called TRBD1 or TRBD2 (5 bases each). The sequencing input was blood. CDR3 sequence reads: CSAREPGGSKETQYF. The CDR3 DNA follows: TGCAGTGCTAGGGAACCTGGGGGTAGTAAGGAGACCCAGTACTTC.